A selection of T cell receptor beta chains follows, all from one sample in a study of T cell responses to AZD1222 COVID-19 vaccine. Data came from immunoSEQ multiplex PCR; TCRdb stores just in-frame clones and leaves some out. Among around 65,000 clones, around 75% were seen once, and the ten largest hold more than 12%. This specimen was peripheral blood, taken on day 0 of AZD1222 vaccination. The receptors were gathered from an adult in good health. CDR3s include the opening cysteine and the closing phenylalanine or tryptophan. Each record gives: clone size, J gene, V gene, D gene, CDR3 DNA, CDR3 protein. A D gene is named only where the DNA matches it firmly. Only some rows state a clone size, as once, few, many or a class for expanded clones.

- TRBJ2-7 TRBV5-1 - TGCGCCAGCAGCTTGTCGGCGGACCACGAGCAGTACTTC CASSLSADHEQYF
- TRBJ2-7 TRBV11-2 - TGTGCCACCATCCGGGACCTAACCTACGAGCAGTACTTC CATIRDLTYEQYF
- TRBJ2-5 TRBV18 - TGTGCCAGCTCACCCGGGGACGGGGAGACCCAGTACTTC CASSPGDGETQYF
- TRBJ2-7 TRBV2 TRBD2 TGTGCCAGCAGTGAAAGGCGGGGGACCTACGAGCAGTACTTC CASSERRGTYEQYF
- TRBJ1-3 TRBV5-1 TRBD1 TGCGCCAGCAGCTCTGGACAGGACGGCCGCTCTGGAAACACCATATATTTT CASSSGQDGRSGNTIYF
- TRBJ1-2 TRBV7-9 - TGTGCCAGCAGCTTTTACCTGGTCGGCTACACCTTC CASSFYLVGYTF
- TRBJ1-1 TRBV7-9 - TGTGCCAGCAGCTCTCTGCGGGGGGGGTACACTGAAGCTTTCTTT CASSSLRGGYTEAFF
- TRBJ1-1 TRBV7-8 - TGTGCCAGCAGCACAGGGACTGAAGCTTTCTTT CASSTGTEAFF
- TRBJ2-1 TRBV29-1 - TGCAGCGTTGTACGGCGAACCTACAATGAGCAGTTCTTC CSVVRRTYNEQFF
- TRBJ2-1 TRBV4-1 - TGCGCCAGCAGCCAAGTCGCTCTAGCGACTTACAATGAGCAGTTCTTC CASSQVALATYNEQFF
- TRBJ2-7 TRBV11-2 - TGTGCCAGCAGCCTACAGCTTCCCGAGACCTACGAGCAGTACTTC CASSLQLPETYEQYF
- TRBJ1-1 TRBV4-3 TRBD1 TGCGCCAGCAGCCAAGACGAGACAGGGCGGTCTGAAGCTTTCTTT CASSQDETGRSEAFF
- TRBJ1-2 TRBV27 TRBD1 TGTGCCAGCAGAATAATGGTGGGACAGGGTTACGGCTACACCTTC CASRIMVGQGYGYTF
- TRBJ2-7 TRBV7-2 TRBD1 TGTGCCAGCAGCTCATCTTGGACAGGCTCCTACGAGCAGTACTTC CASSSSWTGSYEQYF
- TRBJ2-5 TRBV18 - TGTGCCAGCTCACCACCGGGTGAGACCCAGTACTTC CASSPPGETQYF
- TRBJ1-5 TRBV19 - TGTGCCAGTAGTCTTTCAAGCGGTCAGCCCCAGCATTTT CASSLSSGQPQHF
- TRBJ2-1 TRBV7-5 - TGTGCCAGAAGCTTAGTGAGGGCACGTGAGCAGTTCTTC CARSLVRAREQFF
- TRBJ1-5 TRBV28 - TGTGCCAGCAGTTTAGGCCAGGGGTTCCGACAGCCCCAGCATTTT CASSLGQGFRQPQHF
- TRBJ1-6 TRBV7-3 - TGTGCCAGCAGCATGGGATCCGATAATTCACCCCTCCACTTT CASSMGSDNSPLHF
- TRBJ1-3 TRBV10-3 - TGTGCCATCAGTGAGTCTGGAGAGGCTGGAAACACCATATATTTT CAISESGEAGNTIYF
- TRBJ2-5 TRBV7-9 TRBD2 TGTGCCAGCAGCCCGCCGGGGGGGCAAGAGACCCAGTACTTC CASSPPGGQETQYF
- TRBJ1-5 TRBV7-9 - TGTGCCAGTTCAGGGATTAATCAGCCCCAGCATTTT CASSGINQPQHF
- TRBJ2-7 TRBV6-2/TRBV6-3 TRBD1 TGTGCCAGCAGTTACTTACGGACAGGGGAGGATTTCTACGAGCAGTACTTC CASSYLRTGEDFYEQYF
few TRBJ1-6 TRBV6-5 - TGTGCCAGCAGTTACGATTGGACCGAAAATTCACCCCTCCACTTT CASSYDWTENSPLHF
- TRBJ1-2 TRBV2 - TGTGCCAGCATTCCTCAGGGGATCGGTGGCTACACCTTC CASIPQGIGGYTF
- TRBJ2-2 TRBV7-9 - TGTGCCAGCAGCCCTGACACCTGGGCCGGGGAGCTGTTTTTT CASSPDTWAGELFF
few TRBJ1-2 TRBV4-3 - TGCGCCAGCAGCCAAGAGGGGCCGGGGGAAGACTATGGCTACACCTTC CASSQEGPGEDYGYTF
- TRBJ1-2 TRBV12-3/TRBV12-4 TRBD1 TGTGCCAGCAGAAGGACAGGTGGAGGCTACACCTTC CASRRTGGGYTF
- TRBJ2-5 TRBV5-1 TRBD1 TGCGCCAGCAGCAAGACAGGGGGGATACAAGAGACCCAGTACTTC CASSKTGGIQETQYF
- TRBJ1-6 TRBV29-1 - TGCAGCGTTCGGGACGGATTAGCACCCCTCCACTTT CSVRDGLAPLHF
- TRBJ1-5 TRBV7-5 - TGTGCCAGAAGCCCTGGACAGGGGGGACAGCCCCAGCATTTT CARSPGQGGQPQHF
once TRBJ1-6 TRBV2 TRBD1 TGTGCCAGCTGGACAGGGGCGAATTCACCCCTCCACTTT CASWTGANSPLHF
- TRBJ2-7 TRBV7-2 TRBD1 TGTGCCAGCAGCAGCAGGGGGTCCTTCCTGTACGAGCAGTACTTC CASSSRGSFLYEQYF
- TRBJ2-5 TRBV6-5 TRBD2 TGTGCCAGCAACTTAGCGGGGGGGCCAGAGACCCAGTACTTC CASNLAGGPETQYF
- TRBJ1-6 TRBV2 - TGTGCCAGCAGCGAACAGGGCCCGGATTCACCCCTCCACTTT CASSEQGPDSPLHF
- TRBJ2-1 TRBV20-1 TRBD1 TGCAGTGCTAGTAACCGGGACAGACCATACAATGAGCAGTTCTTC CSASNRDRPYNEQFF